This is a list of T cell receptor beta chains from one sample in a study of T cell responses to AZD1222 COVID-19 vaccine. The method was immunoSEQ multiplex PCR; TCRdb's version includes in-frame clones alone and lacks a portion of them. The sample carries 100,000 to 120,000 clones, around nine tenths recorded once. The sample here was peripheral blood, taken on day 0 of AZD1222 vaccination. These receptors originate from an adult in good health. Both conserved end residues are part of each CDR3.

CDR3: CASSLGASGELFF; V: TRBV11-1; J: TRBJ2-2
CDR3: CARRPGQNSNQPQHF; V: TRBV19; J: TRBJ1-5
CDR3: CASSTGLGGQTQYF; V: TRBV19; J: TRBJ2-5
CDR3: CASSQDIGDEKLFF; V: TRBV3-1/TRBV3-2; J: TRBJ1-4
CDR3: CASSDDLAPESYEQYF; V: TRBV5-4; J: TRBJ2-7
CDR3: CASSPGLAGSYEQYF; V: TRBV7-2; J: TRBJ2-7
CDR3: CASSTESGQKNIQYF; V: TRBV19; J: TRBJ2-4
CDR3: CASSWGTGNTIYF; V: TRBV5-4; J: TRBJ1-3
CDR3: CASSRQTNTEAFF; V: TRBV7-3; J: TRBJ1-1
CDR3: CASSMPSGRARNYGYTF; V: TRBV19; J: TRBJ1-2
CDR3: CASSPTGTEAFF; V: TRBV18; J: TRBJ1-1
CDR3: CASSHLGQGKGGYTF; V: TRBV4-2; J: TRBJ1-2
CDR3: CASSSGLAREQYF; V: TRBV7-2; J: TRBJ2-7
CDR3: CASSSRDRLSYEQYF; V: TRBV11-1; J: TRBJ2-7
CDR3: CASSMGFNQPQHF; V: TRBV19; J: TRBJ1-5
CDR3: CASSQARENSPLHF; V: TRBV3-1/TRBV3-2; J: TRBJ1-6
CDR3: CASSRDRGNQETQYF; V: TRBV7-9; J: TRBJ2-5
CDR3: CASSPTGYTEAFF; V: TRBV7-3; J: TRBJ1-1
CDR3: CASSISVSGYTF; V: TRBV19; J: TRBJ1-2
CDR3: CASSSIGRRAGELFF; V: TRBV6-5; J: TRBJ2-2
CDR3: CASSETGRGEAFF; V: TRBV6-1; J: TRBJ1-1
CDR3: CASSPPVEGAIGYTF; V: TRBV18; J: TRBJ1-2
CDR3: CASSIADTQYF; V: TRBV19; J: TRBJ2-3
CDR3: CASSRDSQTQYF; V: TRBV5-4; J: TRBJ2-5
CDR3: CASTQADMNTEAFF; V: TRBV7-9; J: TRBJ1-1
CDR3: CASSQGRNQPQHF; V: TRBV3-1/TRBV3-2; J: TRBJ1-5
CDR3: CASGIGEPLHF; V: TRBV6-5; J: TRBJ1-6
CDR3: CASTSGGGNSPLHF; V: TRBV7-2; J: TRBJ1-6
CDR3: CASSRTWDNSPLHF; V: TRBV5-6; J: TRBJ1-6
CDR3: CASSSWTGLETQYF; V: TRBV25-1; J: TRBJ2-5
CDR3: CASSLRMGGNEKLFF; V: TRBV5-8; J: TRBJ1-4
CDR3: CASSLPRVRSYNEQFF; V: TRBV7-9; J: TRBJ2-1
CDR3: CASSQALLAGGTQYF; V: TRBV3-1/TRBV3-2; J: TRBJ2-3
CDR3: CASSQNRVRDTEAFF; V: TRBV7-2; J: TRBJ1-1
CDR3: CASSLAGVDTEAFF; V: TRBV5-6; J: TRBJ1-1
CDR3: CASSLPTGLVNSPLHF; V: TRBV28; J: TRBJ1-6
CDR3: CASSYSFRENTEAFF; V: TRBV6-6; J: TRBJ1-1
CDR3: CASSLTDSPLHF; V: TRBV7-9; J: TRBJ1-6
CDR3: CASSPGTGGYQPQHF; V: TRBV28; J: TRBJ1-5
CDR3: CASSQDWEGNTIYF; V: TRBV4-3; J: TRBJ1-3
CDR3: CASSYSRFRNEAFF; V: TRBV6-5; J: TRBJ1-1
CDR3: CATSDASGGYEQYF; V: TRBV24-1; J: TRBJ2-7
CDR3: CASSLGGGFISGNTIYF; V: TRBV7-2; J: TRBJ1-3
CDR3: CASSLTGVINYGYTF; V: TRBV6-6; J: TRBJ1-2
CDR3: CASSPEGRDEKLFF; V: TRBV18; J: TRBJ1-4
CDR3: CASSLAMGQRRNIQYF; V: TRBV7-2; J: TRBJ2-4
CDR3: CASSLGGTGTEAFF; V: TRBV7-2; J: TRBJ1-1
CDR3: CAWSGTSVGLYTF; V: TRBV30; J: TRBJ1-2
CDR3: CASSIGRGKMGEKLFF; V: TRBV7-6; J: TRBJ1-4
CDR3: CASSFPTGSLGYGYTF; V: TRBV7-9; J: TRBJ1-2
CDR3: CASSIGRGLAGVTSSNQPQHF; V: TRBV19; J: TRBJ1-5
CDR3: CATSTGTYGYTF; V: TRBV24-1; J: TRBJ1-2
CDR3: CASNPTGANYGYTF; V: TRBV28; J: TRBJ1-2
CDR3: CASSQDSGLYNSPLHF; V: TRBV3-1/TRBV3-2; J: TRBJ1-6
CDR3: CASSYSRGSYEQYF; V: TRBV6-5; J: TRBJ2-7